Described below is a single T cell receptor beta chain sequence and its context. These data are taken from a study of blood T cell repertoires in COVID-19. Study background: There were acute and convalescent COVID-19 samples, and they came from the United States, Italy and Spain. T cells, B-cell-depleted T cells, or PBMCs supplied cDNA or gDNA.

There are 15 residues in the CDR3. The V end lost 7 bases, the J end lost 1 base, and 11 bases lay between the germline ends. Per germline, CDR1 MNHEY and CDR2 SVGAGI. Authors' methods: How many nucleated cells were present was estimated from reference gene primer amplification. The repertoire was sequenced with immunoSEQ multiplex PCR; TCRdb's copy has only in-frame clones and lacks some. V and J calls and clone size are given by that table; D and trimming were obtained from the DNA. The sample shows about 150,000 clones, 75% to 95% of them seen only once. The sample was peripheral blood. The chain has TRBV6-5 and TRBJ2-6; possible D gene TRBD1, 5 bases. This receptor was identified in a man aged 50-60 years with acute or convalescent COVID-19. The CDR3 here is CASTSGYSGANVLTF. The DNA for the CDR3 is TGTGCCAGCACGTCAGGGTATTCTGGGGCCAACGTCCTGACTTTC.